The 30 T cell receptor beta chains in this list originate from one sample, sequenced in a study of shared clonotypes between healthy human individuals (dated by TCRdb to between 2020 and 2021). The protocol used for the library was the immunoSEQ multiplex PCR assay. This is the immuneACCESS table as TCRdb keeps it, with only in-frame sequences that have V and J called. A part of the clones is gone; compared with another copy, unresolved V genes explain less than half, and the rest is unexplained. In all, the sample holds roughly 2 million clones, and roughly 95% of those were seen once. The ten largest account for roughly 0.13% of the sample. Sequencing was carried out using naive CD4+ T cells sorted from blood. The cell subset or site label for this specimen denotes: CD45RA+ positively selected. These receptor sequences come from a man aged 18-30 years in good health.

Worth noting for this clone: The same CDR3 arises from other DNA sequences in this sample as well. This chain links TRBV29-1 with TRBJ2-3; 9 bases agree with TRBD2. After removal of 3 bases from V and 3 bases from J, the junction contained 1 base not matched to a gene. Germline loops: CDR1 SQVTM, CDR2 ANQGSEA. This CDR3 has 13 amino acids. The CDR3 here is CSVDSGSTDTQYF. CDR3 sequence (DNA): TGCAGCGTTGATAGCGGGAGTACAGATACGCAGTATTTT.

About this clone: The same CDR3 is also encoded by other DNA sequences in this sample. This chain uses TRBV30 with TRBJ2-5, with D uncertain. The CDR3 is 10 residues long. Germline V CDR1 and CDR2: GTSNPN, SVGIG (reference sequence). Trimming left V 3 bases short and J 5 bases short, with 4 bases between. The CDR3 DNA follows: TGTGCCTGGAGGCAGGAGACCCAGTACTTC. Amino acid sequence: CAWRQETQYF.

The chain joins TRBV28 to TRBJ2-3; the match to TRBD1 covers 9 bases. CDR3 size: 16 residues. The germline V gene encodes CDR1 MDHEN and CDR2 SYDVKM. V trimming: 4 bases; J trimming: 3 bases; junction bases outside the gene matches: 8. Here the CDR3 DNA reads TGTGCCAGCAGTTCTCCCGGGACAGGGCCTACAGATACGCAGTATTTT. As protein: CASSSPGTGPTDTQYF.

The chain has TRBV5-1 and TRBJ1-3; D gene ambiguous. CDR3 length: 14 amino acids. The germline V gene encodes CDR1 SGHRS and CDR2 YFSETQ. V lost 4 bases to trimming and J lost 0 bases, with 8 bases between them. The CDR3 nucleotides are TGCGCCAGCAGCCCCACAAGCTCTGGAAACACCATATATTTT. Its translation is CASSPTSSGNTIYF. The variable domain in full, completed from reference TRBV5-1 and TRBJ1-3, reads KAGVTQTPRYLIKTRGQQVTLSCSPISGHRSVSWYQQTPGQGLQFLFEYFSETQRNKGNFPGRFSGRQFSNSRSEMNVSTLELGDSALYLCASSPTSSGNTIYFGEGSWLTVV.

The chain employs TRBV5-5 and TRBJ1-5; perhaps TRBD1 as D (6 bases). This CDR3 comprises 14 residues. CDR1 is SGHKS and CDR2 is YYEKEE in the germline V gene (reference sequence). Trimming took 3 bases from V and 3 from J, leaving 10 bases between them. This CDR3 reads CASSYDRLNQPQHF. CDR3 DNA sequence: TGTGCCAGCAGCTATGACAGGCTCAATCAGCCCCAGCATTTT.

The rearrangement uses TRBV6-1 and TRBJ1-2; 7 bases fit TRBD1. J gave up 4 bases and V 2 bases, and 4 bases lay outside the gene matches. Germline values: CDR1 MNHNS, CDR2 SASEGT. The CDR3 spans 14 residues. CDR3 DNA: TGTGCCAGCAGTGAAAACAGGGGTGGCTATGGCTACACCTTC. Its protein is CASSENRGGYGYTF.

The CDR3: CSGRTGLNTEAFF. The CDR3 DNA sequence: TGCAGCGGTAGGACAGGGTTGAACACTGAAGCTTTCTTT. The chain uses TRBV29-1 and TRBJ1-1; 8 positions match TRBD1. CDR3 length equals 13 residues. Germline V gene sequence: CDR1 SQVTM, CDR2 ANQGSEA. Germline trimming cut 7 bases from V and 0 bases from J; bases unmatched to any gene: 4. Filled out from reference TRBV29-1 and TRBJ1-1, the complete variable domain reads SAVISQKPSRDICQRGTSLTIQCQVDSQVTMMFWYRQQPGQSLTLIATANQGSEATYESGFVIDKFPISRPNLTFSTLTVSNMSPEDSSIYLCSGRTGLNTEAFFGQGTRLTVV.

This clone was picked up one time. This chain links TRBV10-3 with TRBJ1-6; 7 nucleotides agree with TRBD1. This CDR3 region has 13 residues. V lost 9 bases and J lost 7; bases outside the gene matches: 6. Germline V CDR1 and CDR2: ENHRY, SYGVKD. CDR3 in DNA: TGTGCCATTAGACAGGGTGAGAATTCACCCCTCCACTTT. This sequence encodes CAIRQGENSPLHF.

This chain links TRBV5-6 with TRBJ2-3, with a weak D call TRBD2 (6 bases). The CDR3 has 18 residues. Trimming took 2 bases from V and 1 from J, leaving 20 bases between them. Germline lookup yields CDR1 SGHDT and CDR2 YYEEEE. The CDR3 DNA reads as TGTGCCAGCAGCTTCCCCTGGCAGTGGGGGGACGGCACAGATACGCAGTATTTT. Its protein product is CASSFPWQWGDGTDTQYF.

The genes are TRBV2 and TRBJ1-3; a weak D match, TRBD1 (6 bases). The germline V gene has CDR1 SNHLY and CDR2 FYNNEI. CDR3 length: 16 residues. V shed 8 bases and J shed 0 bases, with 17 bases lying between them. CDR3 coding DNA: TGTGCCAGCTCAGGACAGACCATTAGCTCTGGAAACACCATATATTTT. Protein sequence: CASSGQTISSGNTIYF.

This chain uses TRBV12-5 with TRBJ2-7; D is perhaps TRBD1 (6 bases). Germline CDR1 reads LGHNT; CDR2 reads FRNRAP. The length of the CDR3 is 13 residues. V was trimmed by 7 bases and J by 3 bases, leaving 13 bases between them. This CDR3 reads CASAPGHHYEQYF. CDR3 sequence (DNA): TGTGCTAGTGCCCCGGGACACCACTACGAGCAGTACTTC.

The gene calls are TRBV27 and TRBJ2-5, with TRBD1 as a possible D gene (5 bases). The CDR3 spans 12 residues. Germline V gives CDR1 MNHEY, CDR2 SMNVEV (reference sequence). Trimming stripped 5 bases from V and 5 bases from J, with 9 bases between. The CDR3 DNA is TGTGCCAGCAGTCGCTCAGGGGAGACCCAGTACTTC. Translating it yields CASSRSGETQYF.

This chain links TRBV2 with TRBJ2-7; D is possibly TRBD2 (5 bases). V was pared by 6 bases and J by 0 bases, with 15 bases between. The germline CDR1 and CDR2 sequences are SNHLY and FYNNEI. This CDR3 contains 15 residues. This CDR3 is CASSSERRSSYEQYF. CDR3 bases: TGTGCCAGCAGCTCGGAGCGGAGGAGCTCCTACGAGCAGTACTTC.

The chain couples TRBV19 to TRBJ1-5; 8 nucleotides match TRBD1. The CDR3 loop spans 16 amino acids. From germline, CDR1 is LNHDA and CDR2 SQIVND (reference sequence). The J segment lost 2 bases and the V segment lost 4 bases, leaving 7 bases of the junction unmatched. CDR3 protein: CASSTPGQGGNQPQHF. In DNA form, the CDR3 reads TGTGCCAGTAGTACCCCTGGACAGGGCGGCAATCAGCCCCAGCATTTT.

V gene TRBV28 combines with J gene TRBJ1-2; a weak D match, TRBD1 (5 bases). V lost 6 bases and J 4 bases, leaving 12 bases between the germline ends. This CDR3 spans 13 amino acids. Germline values: CDR1 MDHEN, CDR2 SYDVKM. CDR3 protein: CASSMTGTYGYTF. The CDR3 nucleotides read TGTGCCAGCAGCATGACTGGGACCTATGGCTACACCTTC.

V usage is TRBV15 and J usage is TRBJ2-5, with 9 bases fitting TRBD1. The germline V gene has CDR1 LNHNV and CDR2 YYDKDF (reference sequence). The V gene end was trimmed by 3 bases and the J gene end by 5 bases; junction bases not matched to a gene: 16. The CDR3 is 18 residues long. For the CDR3, the DNA is TGTGCCACCAGCAGTCCCCGGGGGACAGGGTCTGGCGGGGAGACCCAGTACTTC. Amino acids: CATSSPRGTGSGGETQYF. The full variable domain, rest sourced from reference TRBV15 and TRBJ2-5, is DAMVIQNPRYQVTQFGKPVTLSCSQTLNHNVMYWYQQKSSQAPKLLFHYYDKDFNNEADTPDNFQSRRPNTSFCFLDIRSPGLGDTAMYLCATSSPRGTGSGGETQYFGPGTRLLVL.

As for this clone: The sample holds other DNA sequences that translate to the same CDR3. This chain joins TRBV6-5 and TRBJ2-7; D is possibly TRBD1 (6 bases). The CDR3 totals 15 residues. Trimming cost V 5 bases and J 0 bases, with 14 bases left between them. Germline CDR1 and CDR2: MNHEY and SVGAGI. The CDR3 sequence: CASSPGQLGSYEQYF. The DNA for the CDR3 is TGTGCCAGCAGTCCCGGACAGTTGGGCTCCTACGAGCAGTACTTC.

CDR3 region: CASSFPSGNTGELFF. Written as DNA, the CDR3 is TGTGCCAGCAGCTTCCCTAGCGGGAACACCGGGGAGCTGTTTTTT. The chain links TRBV5-4 to TRBJ2-2; TRBD2 aligns across 7 bases. The ends lost 2 bases at V and 1 base at J; junction bases unmatched: 2. From germline, CDR1 is SGHNT and CDR2 YYREEE (reference sequence). The CDR3 sequence is 15 residues long.

Turning to this clone: Within the sample, other DNA sequences also encode this same CDR3. V usage is TRBV5-4 and J usage is TRBJ2-7, with TRBD2 as a possible D gene (6 bases). Germline-derived CDR1 and CDR2 are SGHNT and YYREEE (reference sequence). V was trimmed by 0 bases and J by 0 bases, leaving 7 bases between them. The CDR3 spans 14 residues. DNA of the CDR3: TGTGCCAGCAGCTTGGCCGGGAGCTCCTACGAGCAGTACTTC. Amino acid sequence: CASSLAGSSYEQYF.

V is TRBV9 and J is TRBJ2-7; 11 positions agree with TRBD2. Per the germline V gene, CDR1 is SGDLS and CDR2 is YYNGEE. After removal of 4 bases from V and 2 bases from J, the junction contained 17 bases not matched to a gene. The CDR3 spans 19 residues. The CDR3 DNA follows: TGTGCCAGCAGCCCCGAATCCCCGGGACTAGCGGTTTATACCTACGAGCAGTACTTC. Protein product: CASSPESPGLAVYTYEQYF.

The chain joins TRBV5-4 to TRBJ2-3, with D unclear. This CDR3 comprises 15 residues. The ends were cut back, 1 base at V and 1 base at J, with 10 bases in the middle. Germline assignment: CDR1 SGHNT and CDR2 YYREEE (reference sequence). Here the CDR3 DNA reads TGTGCCAGCAGCTTGTTCGAGACGGGCACAGATACGCAGTATTTT. Amino acids: CASSLFETGTDTQYF.

This chain uses TRBV5-8 with TRBJ2-4; D not certain. The CDR3 is made up of 15 amino acids. V lost 2 bases and J 6 bases, leaving 15 bases between the germline ends. Germline V CDR1 and CDR2: SGHTS, YDEGEE. The CDR3 region has the DNA TGTGCCAGCAGCTTCCAGAGCAGGATTTTAAACATTCAGTACTTC. Translation: CASSFQSRILNIQYF.

J is TRBJ2-3 and V is TRBV6-1; D is ambiguous. Trimming removed 4 bases at V and 2 bases at J, with 13 bases between. Per the germline V gene, CDR1 is MNHNS and CDR2 is SASEGT. The CDR3 loop spans 15 amino acids. The CDR3 DNA reads TGTGCCAGCAGTGGGTCGCCTGGTTACACAGATACGCAGTATTTT. The encoded protein is CASSGSPGYTDTQYF.

This chain joins TRBV2 and TRBJ1-2; 10 nucleotides match TRBD1. Germline assignment: CDR1 SNHLY and CDR2 FYNNEI. V gave up 10 bases and J gave up 1 base; unmatched junction bases: 3. This CDR3 has 13 residues. The CDR3 reads CATGTGVNYGYTF. As DNA, the CDR3 is TGTGCCACCGGGACAGGGGTTAACTATGGCTACACCTTC.

The V and J genes are TRBV7-9 and TRBJ2-7; TRBD1 matches 9 bases. CDR1 is SEHNR, CDR2 FQNEAQ, per germline (reference sequence). This CDR3 region has 14 residues. Losses at the gene ends were 5 bases for V and 5 bases for J; bases not matched to a gene: 7. For the CDR3, the DNA is TGTGCCAGCAGCCCCGGGACAGGGTCTCACGAGCAGTACTTC. It is translated as CASSPGTGSHEQYF.

Remarks on this clone: Other DNA sequences in this specimen translate into the identical CDR3. CDR3: CASSTGTVNQPQHF. CDR3 bases: TGTGCCAGCAGTACCGGGACTGTGAATCAGCCCCAGCATTTT. The chain has TRBV28 and TRBJ1-5; D is perhaps TRBD1 (5 bases). Germline CDR1 reads MDHEN; CDR2 reads SYDVKM. The CDR3 is made up of 14 amino acids. V lost 5 bases to trimming and J lost 4 bases, with 12 bases between them.

This chain connects TRBV28 to TRBJ1-1, with D possibly TRBD1 on 6 matching bases. This CDR3 spans 15 amino acids. Germline lookup yields CDR1 MDHEN and CDR2 SYDVKM. V lost 7 bases to trimming and J lost 3 bases, with 18 bases between them. CDR3 residues: CASNGPTGRHTEAFF. DNA of the CDR3: TGTGCCAGCAACGGCCCCACAGGGAGGCACACTGAAGCTTTCTTT.

J is TRBJ2-5 and V is TRBV9; no definite D call. Germline V lookup: CDR1 SGDLS, CDR2 YYNGEE. The V end lost 4 bases, the J end lost 0 bases, and 7 bases lay between the germline ends. The CDR3 has 13 residues. The CDR3 is CASSLGNQETQYF. In nucleotides, the CDR3 is TGTGCCAGCAGCTTAGGAAACCAAGAGACCCAGTACTTC.

The gene calls are TRBV7-8 and TRBJ2-1; tentatively, D is TRBD1 or TRBD2 (5 bases each). CDR3 length equals 15 residues. Germline CDR1 is SGHVS and CDR2 is FQNEAQ. Trimming shortened V by 0 bases and J by 9 bases, and 15 bases separated the two germline ends. Written as DNA, the CDR3 is TGTGCCAGCAGCTTAGCACCAGGGAGATTCGCTGAGCAGTTCTTC. Its translation is CASSLAPGRFAEQFF.

V and J are TRBV7-9 and TRBJ1-2; D is unclear. Germline assignment: CDR1 SEHNR and CDR2 FQNEAQ (reference sequence). Trimming removed 1 base from V and 2 bases from J, with 5 bases in between. The CDR3 contains 13 residues. The CDR3, as DNA: TGTGCCAGCAGCTTAGTAGCGAACTATGGCTACACCTTC. Translating it yields CASSLVANYGYTF.